This is a list of T cell receptor beta chains from one sample in a study of control samples from healthy donors and cancer patients. Sequencing used immunoSEQ multiplex PCR; TCRdb keeps in-frame clones, though not all of them. The table shows 90,000 to 140,000 clones, with 83% occurring only once. The sample consisted of blood. All receptors derive from a woman in her fifties or sixties in good health. The CDR3 runs from the conserved cysteine through the conserved F or W. D genes are given only for firm matches. The size of a clone is reported for some rows only, either as once, few or many, or as a class for expanded clones.

>TRBJ1-2|-|TRBV3-1/TRBV3-2|12|-
CASSKGDNGYTF
TGTGCCAGCAGCAAAGGTGATAATGGCTACACCTTC
>TRBJ2-5|-|TRBV18|16|TRBD1
CASSLTSGTGDSAQYF
TGTGCCAGCTCCCTGACGTCGGGGACAGGGGATTCGGCCCAGTACTTC
>TRBJ1-2|once|TRBV2|17|-
CASSQPLEPPRNYGYTF
TGTGCCAGCAGTCAGCCCCTCGAACCCCCCCGTAACTATGGCTACACCTTC
>TRBJ1-6|-|TRBV30|15|-
CAWSSGLRGDSPLHF
TGTGCCTGGAGTTCGGGACTGCGAGGTGATTCACCCCTCCACTTT
>TRBJ2-3|-|TRBV18|15|-
CASSSLSGAQDTQYF
TGTGCCAGCTCATCATTGTCAGGGGCGCAGGATACGCAGTATTTT
>TRBJ1-2|once|TRBV6-5|15|TRBD1
CASSRQTGKDYGYTF
TGTGCCAGCAGTAGACAGACAGGGAAGGACTATGGCTACACCTTC
>TRBJ2-2|-|TRBV29-1|14|TRBD2
CSVRSGINTGELFF
TGCAGCGTTCGTAGCGGGATAAACACCGGGGAGCTGTTTTTT
>TRBJ2-3|-|TRBV9|20|TRBD2
CASSSYRSTSGGARTDTQYF
TGTGCCAGCAGCTCATACCGATCGACTAGCGGGGGGGCCAGGACAGATACGCAGTATTTT
>TRBJ2-7|-|TRBV10-3|14|TRBD2
CATQTSGVAYEQYF
TGTGCCACCCAGACTAGCGGGGTCGCCTACGAGCAGTACTTC
>TRBJ1-3|once|TRBV7-8|16|-
CASSFRPGSSGNTIYF
TGTGCCAGCAGCTTTCGTCCCGGAAGCTCTGGAAACACCATATATTTT
>TRBJ2-1|-|TRBV24-1|17|TRBD2
CATSDTVAGAAYNEQFF
TGTGCCACCAGTGATACCGTAGCGGGAGCGGCCTACAATGAGCAGTTCTTC
>TRBJ1-2|-|TRBV19|13|TRBD1
CATDRGSGYGYTF
TGTGCCACGGACAGGGGATCGGGGTACGGCTACACCTTC
>TRBJ1-4|-|TRBV11-3|17|TRBD1
CASSLSPGGGINEKLFF
TGTGCCAGCAGCTTATCGCCAGGGGGCGGCATTAATGAAAAACTGTTTTTT
>TRBJ2-7|-|TRBV15|13|TRBD2
CATSRTSVFEQYF
TGTGCCACCAGCAGGACTAGCGTCTTCGAGCAGTACTTC
>TRBJ2-1|-|TRBV7-2|15|-
CASSLARSSYNEQFF
TGTGCCAGCAGCTTAGCGAGGAGCTCCTACAATGAGCAGTTCTTC
>TRBJ1-6|-|TRBV5-6|13|-
CASSFWGNSPLHF
TGTGCCAGCAGCTTCTGGGGGAATTCACCCCTCCACTTT
>TRBJ2-7|-|TRBV20-1|11|-
CSARGGYEQYF
TGCAGTGCTAGAGGGGGGTACGAGCAGTACTTC
>TRBJ2-7|-|TRBV21-1|16|-
CASSKTPGQGIYEQYF
TGTGCCAGCAGCAAGACCCCGGGACAGGGGATTTACGAGCAGTACTTC
>TRBJ2-5|-|TRBV3-1/TRBV3-2|13|-
CASNQGGEETQYF
TGTGCCAGCAACCAGGGGGGAGAAGAGACCCAGTACTTC
>TRBJ2-3|-|TRBV4-3|18|TRBD2
CASSQDGTSGVNTDTQYF
TGCGCCAGCAGCCAAGACGGGACTAGCGGGGTCAACACAGATACGCAGTATTTT
>TRBJ2-1|-|TRBV3-1/TRBV3-2|18|TRBD2
CASRRTSGGPGTDNEQFF
TGTGCCAGCAGGCGGACTAGCGGGGGGCCAGGGACGGACAATGAGCAGTTCTTC
>TRBJ1-1|-|TRBV9|13|-
CASSVEGDTEAFF
TGTGCCAGCAGCGTAGAAGGTGACACTGAAGCTTTCTTT
>TRBJ2-1|-|TRBV15|16|TRBD2
CATSSGTSGRHNEQFF
TGTGCCACCAGCAGCGGGACTAGCGGGAGACACAATGAGCAGTTCTTC
>TRBJ2-5|-|TRBV5-1|13|-
CASSLVGEETQYF
TGCGCCAGCAGCTTGGTAGGGGAAGAGACCCAGTACTTC
>TRBJ2-1|-|TRBV14|18|TRBD2
CASSLLTRRLAEYNEQFF
TGTGCCAGCAGCCTCCTGACGAGAAGGCTAGCGGAGTACAATGAGCAGTTCTTC
>TRBJ2-3|-|TRBV5-6|16|TRBD2
CASSFSTSSEPDTQYF
TGTGCCAGCAGCTTCTCGACTAGCTCGGAACCAGATACGCAGTATTTT
>TRBJ2-2|once|TRBV11-3|15|TRBD1
CASRHAGTGHGELFF
TGTGCCAGCAGACACGCCGGGACAGGGCACGGGGAGCTGTTTTTT
>TRBJ2-7|-|TRBV5-1|14|TRBD2
CASSLALAGREQYF
TGCGCCAGCAGCTTGGCACTAGCGGGGCGAGAGCAGTACTTC
>TRBJ2-7|-|TRBV7-9|12|-
CASSTASYEQYF
TGTGCCAGCAGTACGGCATCCTACGAGCAGTACTTC
>TRBJ2-5|-|TRBV7-3|15|TRBD1
CASSFQGQRGETQYF
TGTGCCAGCAGCTTCCAGGGACAGAGGGGGGAGACCCAGTACTTC
>TRBJ2-3|-|TRBV5-4|15|-
CASRMDSSVKDTQYF
TGTGCCAGCAGAATGGACAGTTCGGTCAAAGATACGCAGTATTTT
>TRBJ1-4|-|TRBV12-2|16|-
CASRLGGTGSNEKLFF
TGTGCAAGTCGCTTGGGGGGGACAGGGTCTAATGAAAAACTGTTTTTT
>TRBJ2-7|once|TRBV6-5|15|TRBD1
CASSYQDRGSYEQYF
TGTGCCAGCAGTTACCAGGACAGGGGGTCCTACGAGCAGTACTTC
>TRBJ2-7|-|TRBV6-2/TRBV6-3|14|TRBD2
CASSGSGRAREQYF
TGTGCCAGCAGTGGGAGCGGGAGGGCCCGGGAGCAGTACTTC
>TRBJ2-5|few|TRBV6-2/TRBV6-3|16|TRBD2
CASSHRGGPYQETQYF
TGTGCCAGCAGCCACCGGGGGGGACCGTACCAAGAGACCCAGTACTTC
>TRBJ1-2|-|TRBV7-2|14|TRBD1
CASSSGGARYGYTF
TGTGCCAGCAGCTCAGGGGGCGCACGATATGGCTACACCTTC
>TRBJ2-3|-|TRBV3-1/TRBV3-2|14|-
CASSQDGWGDTQYF
TGTGCCAGCAGCCAAGATGGGTGGGGGGATACGCAGTATTTT
>TRBJ2-3|-|TRBV30|13|-
CACPKLSTDTQYF
TGTGCCTGCCCTAAACTATCCACAGATACGCAGTATTTT
>TRBJ1-2|-|TRBV19|13|TRBD1
CASSMTGAYGYTF
TGTGCCAGTAGTATGACAGGGGCCTATGGCTACACCTTC
>TRBJ1-4|-|TRBV5-1|14|-
CASSPQGGNEKLFF
TGCGCCAGCAGCCCCCAAGGGGGGAATGAAAAACTGTTTTTT
>TRBJ1-2|-|TRBV19|14|-
CASSLTGIGYGYTF
TGTGCCAGTAGTCTAACAGGGATAGGGTATGGCTACACCTTC
>TRBJ2-1|-|TRBV11-3|15|-
CASSLGQNSYNEQFF
TGTGCCAGCAGCTTAGGACAGAACTCCTACAATGAGCAGTTCTTC
>TRBJ1-1|-|TRBV10-3|14|-
CAISARGGNTEAFF
TGTGCCATCAGCGCCCGGGGGGGTAACACTGAAGCTTTCTTT
>TRBJ1-1|-|TRBV9|12|-
CASSGGSTEAFF
TGTGCCAGCAGCGGGGGAAGCACTGAAGCTTTCTTT
>TRBJ1-4|-|TRBV28|14|-
CASSQSGLDEKLFF
TGTGCCAGCAGCCAGTCGGGGTTAGATGAAAAACTGTTTTTT